This T cell receptor (beta chain) is drawn from a study of blood T cell repertoires in COVID-19. Only in-frame clones appear in the TCRdb table, and some are missing; sequencing was by immunoSEQ multiplex PCR. This sample has approximately 190,000 clones, with around 90% found just once. CDR3 size: 13 residues. Trimming took 7 bases from V and 5 from J, leaving 14 bases between them. The source of this sequence is a man aged 40-50 years with active or convalescent COVID-19. This rearrangement joins TRBV12-3 or TRBV12-4 to TRBJ2-5, with D possibly being TRBD1 (7 bases). Sequencing used peripheral blood. CDR3 sequence: CASMPRGEETQYF. DNA of the CDR3: TGTGCCAGCATGCCCAGGGGGGAGGAGACCCAGTACTTC.